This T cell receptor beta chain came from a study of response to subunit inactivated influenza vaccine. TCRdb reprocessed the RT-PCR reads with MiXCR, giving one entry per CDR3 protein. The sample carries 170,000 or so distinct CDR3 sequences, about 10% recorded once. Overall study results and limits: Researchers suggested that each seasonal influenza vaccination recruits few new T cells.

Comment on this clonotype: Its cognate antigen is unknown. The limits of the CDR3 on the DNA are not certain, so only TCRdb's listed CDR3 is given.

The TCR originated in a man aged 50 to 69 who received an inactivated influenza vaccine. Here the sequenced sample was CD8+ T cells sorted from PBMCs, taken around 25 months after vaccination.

CDR3: CASSKFVGIGTDTQYF. The chain carries TRBV21-1 and TRBJ2-3. TRBV21-1 represents a pseudogene. Including both end residues, the CDR3 is 16 amino acids long.